The T cell receptor beta chain under discussion was sequenced for a study of T cell repertoires in cytomegalovirus infection (dated by TCRdb to between 2018 and 2021). For the wider study: Because public TCR beta signatures pointed to carriage of CMV infection together with the matching HLA type, the HLA type of each donor mattered for the analysis. The full study reports these points: The ex vivo response was dominated by HLA-C-restricted CMV-specific TCR beta clonotypes, and the single most frequent clonotype in two of eight donors was supplied by these HLA-C-restricted clonotypes. In both this cohort and an independent roughly 400-donor cohort, the cumulative frequency of public TCR beta family members distinguished carriers of CMV infection plus the relevant HLA type.

This clonotype was seen repeatedly, ten times or more. The specificity of this receptor is unknown. Base-call qualities are not available, and no considerably larger clone is one nucleotide away. CDR1 and CDR2 are drawn from the germline V gene: MNHNS, SASEGT. V lost 5 bases and J lost 3 bases; the stretch between them is 20 bases long. The CDR3 sequence holds 17 residues, the cysteine and phenylalanine included. Just CDR3 DNA is preserved here, 51 bases in frame from base 1. The listed sequencing device is Illumina HiSeq 1500. The public reads were reprocessed in TCRdb via fastp at Q25 and MiXCR, keeping in-frame beta chains. Records with the same CDR3 protein are collapsed into one entry carrying the most frequent genes and DNA. The sample has 250,000 or so distinct CDR3 sequences on record, roughly 10% of them singletons. Jointly, the top ten make up about 16% of the sample.

The V and J segments used are TRBV6-1 and TRBJ1-5; a tentative D match to TRBD1 spans 5 bases. This TCR was recovered from a human donor in good health (CMV status not recorded). Some clones in this sample may be carry-over from other donors' samples. Sequenced: PBMCs. CDR3 reads: CASSYQGRQDFNQPQHF. The sequenced DNA is TGTGCCAGCAGTTATCAGGGTCGGCAGGATTTCAATCAGCCCCAGCATTTT.